Shown below are 9 T cell receptor beta chains from a single sample sequenced in a study of Ad26.COV2.S vaccination and SARS-CoV-2 variants. Treatment described: around 19 received Ad26.COV2.S at low or high dose, single or two shots; about 5 received placebo; per-sample allocation not given. Samples were taken on day 63 after the first vaccine or placebo injection. Repertoires were generated with immunoSEQ multiplex PCR, while TCRdb's copy carries only in-frame clones and drops some. The table includes about 350,000 clones, about 88% detected once. The sequences come from peripheral blood, collected in a trial of Ad26.COV2.S vaccine versus placebo. These receptors all come from a person aged 18-60 years who received the Ad26.COV2.S COVID-19 vaccine or a placebo.

The CDR3 is CASSEGSSYEQYF. DNA of the CDR3: TGTGCCAGTAGTGAGGGAAGCTCCTACGAGCAGTACTTC. This chain links TRBV19 with TRBJ2-7; D perhaps matches TRBD2 (5 bases). V gave up 5 bases and J gave up 0 bases, with 8 bases separating them. This CDR3 is built from 13 residues. From germline, CDR1 is LNHDA and CDR2 SQIVND (reference sequence).

DNA for the CDR3: TGTGCCAGTAGCTCGGTGGGGGAGCAGTACTTC. It specifies CASSSVGEQYF. The chain recombines TRBV19 with TRBJ2-7, with no clear D. V gave up 6 bases and J gave up 7 bases, with 10 bases separating them. Germline V lookup: CDR1 LNHDA, CDR2 SQIVND (reference sequence). The CDR3 length is 11 residues.

With regard to this clone: A far larger clone is only one base removed, so a read error is likely. Other DNA sequences in the sample encode the same CDR3. The chain links TRBV27 to TRBJ1-1; D ambiguous. Germline V gene lookup returns CDR1 MNHEY and CDR2 SMNVEV (reference sequence). Trimming pared 4 bases from V and 3 bases from J, leaving 3 bases between. The CDR3 covers 11 residues. The CDR3, as DNA: TGTGCCAGCAGTTCGTACACTGAAGCTTTCTTT. Encoded protein: CASSSYTEAFF.

V usage is TRBV7-9 and J usage is TRBJ1-2, with unresolved D. This CDR3 is 13 amino acids long. V was clipped by 6 bases and J by 6 bases, with 14 bases between them. Germline assignment: CDR1 SEHNR and CDR2 FQNEAQ (reference sequence). The CDR3 bases are TGTGCCAGCAGGAGCCGGGCCACTCATGGCTACACCTTC. Translation: CASRSRATHGYTF.

The chain is built from TRBV5-4 and TRBJ2-6; no clear D gene. The CDR3 sequence is 14 residues long. The germline V gene has CDR1 SGHNT and CDR2 YYREEE (reference sequence). Trimming stripped 9 bases from V and 2 bases from J, with 12 bases between. In nucleotides, the CDR3 is TGTGCCACCCTTCGTACCCCTGGGGCCAACGTCCTGACTTTC. This translates into CATLRTPGANVLTF.

The CDR3 spells CSARKGNEQFF. The CDR3, as DNA: TGCAGTGCTAGAAAGGGCAATGAGCAGTTCTTC. This rearrangement joins TRBV20-1 to TRBJ2-1; no reliable D call. Germline loops: CDR1 DFQATT, CDR2 SNEGSKA (reference sequence). This CDR3 spans 11 amino acids. V gave up 2 bases and J gave up 6 bases, with 5 bases separating them.

The rearrangement joins TRBV3-1 (or the pseudogene TRBV3-2) to TRBJ1-6, with D perhaps matching TRBD1 (5 bases). With 0 bases removed from V and 3 bases from J, the gap between germline ends came to 15 bases. Germline V lookup: CDR1 LGHDT, CDR2 YNNKEL (reference sequence). CDR3 length: 18 amino acids. In DNA form, the CDR3 reads TGTGCCAGCAGCCAAGATCTTCCGGGGCCATACTATAATTCACCCCTCCACTTT. This translates into CASSQDLPGPYYNSPLHF.

The rearrangement joins TRBV9 to TRBJ2-1, with D possibly matching TRBD2 (6 bases). CDR3 size: 18 residues. Trimming pared 4 bases from V and 0 bases from J, leaving 20 bases between. Germline assignment: CDR1 SGDLS and CDR2 YYNGEE. The CDR3 DNA sequence: TGTGCCAGCAGCTCACCGCCTCCGGGACTCGCCTCCTACAATGAGCAGTTCTTC. Its protein is CASSSPPPGLASYNEQFF. Looking up the rest from reference TRBV9 and TRBJ2-1 gives the full variable domain: DSGVTQTPKHLITATGQRVTLRCSPRSGDLSVYWYQQSLDQGLQFLIQYYNGEERAKGNILERFSAQQFPDLHSELNLSSLELGDSALYFCASSSPPPGLASYNEQFFGPGTRLTVL.

The chain carries TRBV7-8 and TRBJ1-1; a weak D match, TRBD1 (5 bases). Per germline, CDR1 SGHVS and CDR2 FQNEAQ. Deletions cut 4 bases from V and 6 bases from J, with 18 bases between. CDR3 length equals 15 residues. The CDR3 loop is CASSSDRGLRAEAFF. CDR3 DNA sequence: TGTGCCAGCAGCTCGGACCGGGGCCTGAGGGCTGAAGCTTTCTTT.